Listed below are T cell receptor beta chains from one sample, sequenced in a study of spatial heterogeneity in lung cancer. Via MiXCR, TCRdb re-called the 5' RACE reads, giving one row per CDR3 protein. The sample consists of under 30,000 distinct CDR3 sequences, approximately 5.5% of them appearing once. Sample: PBMCs, taken at follow-up. The source is a male donor with early-stage non-small cell lung cancer. Both conserved end residues are part of each CDR3. Fields, in order: V gene, clone size, J gene, CDR3 protein. The size entry is marked missing in some rows and otherwise reads once, few, many or a size class.

TRBV7-6	many	TRBJ1-5	CASSLAGQPQHF
TRBV14	.	TRBJ2-3	CASSGSDTQYF
TRBV9	many	TRBJ2-1	CASRPTGTSGGASLNEQFF
TRBV7-2	many	TRBJ2-1	CASSLVWKMRDNEQFF
TRBV20-1	many	TRBJ2-3	CSARGAASTDTQYF
TRBV20-1	many	TRBJ1-3	CSARGGQVGNTIYF
TRBV20-1	.	TRBJ1-1	CSARDTQGRVNTEAFF
TRBV20-1	many	TRBJ2-2	CSASRLTGAGELFF
TRBV7-2	many	TRBJ1-1	CASSLVGFSNTEAFF
TRBV7-2	medium-sized	TRBJ1-5	CASSVQKGSNQPQHF
TRBV6-5	.	TRBJ1-1	CASNQIMNTEAFF
TRBV10-3	few	TRBJ1-2	CAISEGVDYGYTF
TRBV7-2	many	TRBJ1-5	CASSLAAGSNQPQHF